The rows below give T cell receptor beta chains drawn from one sample of a study of cytomegalovirus exposure and HLA in healthy donors. Sequencing was performed with immunoSEQ multiplex PCR; in TCRdb, only in-frame clones are kept and a portion is missing. The data contain 170,000 or so clones, about four fifths of them seen just once; the ten biggest clones take up less than 9%. The sequencing sample was made of PBMCs. Receptors originate from a man younger than 40 in good health and CMV-seropositive. Both conserved end residues are part of each CDR3. For some rows the clone size is stated as once, few or many, or as a class when expanded; others skip it.

size: few
V: TRBV7-9
J: TRBJ2-5
CDR3: CSSSFPGLAGGREETQYF

size: once
V: TRBV11-2
J: TRBJ2-7
CDR3: CASSLDLGGGGYEQYF

size: few
V: TRBV5-4
J: TRBJ1-1
CDR3: CASSLGGMNTEAFF

size: .
V: TRBV19
J: TRBJ1-1
CDR3: CASSNEGFLATFF

size: .
V: TRBV5-1
J: TRBJ2-7
CDR3: CASSLALLPYEQYF

size: once
V: TRBV13
J: TRBJ2-5
CDR3: CASSLRSGRAGETQYF

size: .
V: TRBV4-1
J: TRBJ1-5
CDR3: CASSQDKGGRNQPQHF

size: .
V: TRBV7-9
J: TRBJ1-2
CDR3: CASSLGTGAYYGYTF

size: .
V: TRBV27
J: TRBJ2-7
CDR3: CASSRGTGGFPYF

size: few
V: TRBV6-1
J: TRBJ2-5
CDR3: CASGGLAGSQETQYF

size: .
V: TRBV5-1
J: TRBJ1-6
CDR3: CASSWGPDSSSYNSPLHF

size: .
V: TRBV5-1
J: TRBJ1-5
CDR3: CASSLGQNSNQPQHF

size: .
V: TRBV7-9
J: TRBJ2-1
CDR3: CASSLAPGTSIHEQFF

size: .
V: TRBV19
J: TRBJ2-1
CDR3: CASSIAGTSGNNEQFF

size: .
V: TRBV5-8
J: TRBJ2-7
CDR3: CASSFRRAPYEQYF

size: .
V: TRBV6-5
J: TRBJ2-3
CDR3: CASRSSPSDTQYF

size: few
V: TRBV15
J: TRBJ2-7
CDR3: CATSRLTAGEQYF

size: few
V: TRBV6-5
J: TRBJ1-1
CDR3: CASSYDSGGITEAFF

size: .
V: TRBV25-1
J: TRBJ1-2
CDR3: CASSEWGLDYGYTF

size: .
V: TRBV7-3
J: TRBJ2-3
CDR3: CASSEILATDTQYF

size: .
V: TRBV7-8
J: TRBJ1-5
CDR3: CASSLAGQASNQPQHF

size: .
V: TRBV18
J: TRBJ2-7
CDR3: CASSPRQGSAYEQYF

size: .
V: TRBV30
J: TRBJ1-3
CDR3: CAGTGGAYSGNTIYF

size: few
V: TRBV18
J: TRBJ1-6
CDR3: CASSPGQGNSPLHF

size: .
V: TRBV6-4
J: TRBJ2-7
CDR3: CASTPGSGRIIYEQYF

size: .
V: TRBV7-7
J: TRBJ2-5
CDR3: CASSSAGTRGAGETQYF

size: few
V: TRBV5-1
J: TRBJ2-2
CDR3: CASSGTSGGYTGELFF

size: .
V: TRBV7-9
J: TRBJ2-2
CDR3: CASSLPRETVGELFF

size: .
V: TRBV7-8
J: TRBJ2-2
CDR3: CASSSLLASSGELFF

size: once
V: TRBV19
J: TRBJ2-3
CDR3: CASSTLAGGLTDTQYF

size: .
V: TRBV6-6
J: TRBJ2-7
CDR3: CASGGEREGYEQYF

size: .
V: TRBV15
J: TRBJ2-3
CDR3: CATSASPRGTDTQYF

size: few
V: TRBV7-2
J: TRBJ1-1
CDR3: CASSLGRENTEAFF

size: .
V: TRBV9
J: TRBJ2-7
CDR3: CASSVEPAASYEQYF

size: .
V: TRBV15
J: TRBJ2-7
CDR3: CATNQDRVGEQYF

size: .
V: TRBV5-4
J: TRBJ2-3
CDR3: CASSERRDSTDTQYF

size: .
V: TRBV27
J: TRBJ2-7
CDR3: CASSLIGPGLAASSYEQYF

size: .
V: TRBV27
J: TRBJ2-7
CDR3: CASSFGTSGAYEQYF

size: once
V: TRBV5-8
J: TRBJ2-3
CDR3: CASSLSDRERTSGSYTQYF

size: .
V: TRBV9
J: TRBJ2-3
CDR3: CASSVSTGLALSDTQYF

size: few
V: TRBV5-5
J: TRBJ2-7
CDR3: CASSQTVGIYEQYF

size: .
V: TRBV2
J: TRBJ2-7
CDR3: CASSARPTVSPYEQYF

size: .
V: TRBV27
J: TRBJ2-7
CDR3: CASSLSVRVPYEQYF

size: .
V: TRBV5-1
J: TRBJ1-5
CDR3: CASSLDLGAGQPQHF

size: .
V: TRBV6-6
J: TRBJ1-2
CDR3: CASSYPQDSYTF

size: .
V: TRBV19
J: TRBJ1-1
CDR3: CASSPRQGLNTEAFF

size: .
V: TRBV19
J: TRBJ2-5
CDR3: CASRPTGTQETQYF

size: .
V: TRBV5-6
J: TRBJ1-5
CDR3: CASSWALGTGLGNQPQHF

size: once
V: TRBV7-9
J: TRBJ1-3
CDR3: CASSPGEFFSGNTIYF